This TCR beta chain was observed in a study of T cell repertoires and Cas9 in healthy adults. Study-wide background: SpCas9-reactive CD4 and CD8 T cells were characterized for potency, cytotoxicity and lineage.

Measured with immunoSEQ multiplex PCR; TCRdb has only the in-frame clones, and not every one. The sample contains approximately 21,000 clones, under 95% of which appear only once. Germline V gene lookup returns CDR1 SNHLY and CDR2 FYNNEI. The CDR3 loop spans 13 amino acids. V was cut by 5 bases and J by 2 bases, with 9 bases left in between. This chain connects TRBV2 to TRBJ1-2, with D tentatively TRBD1 (6 bases). This TCR was sampled from a human donor in good health. Sequencing was carried out using CD4+ effector T cells (CD127+, CD25-, CD137-, CD154-) from PBMCs; culture status not recorded. The CDR3 spells CASSQQGNYGYTF. CDR3 nucleotides: TGTGCCAGCAGTCAACAGGGCAACTATGGCTACACCTTC.